The source of this T cell receptor (beta chain) is a study of cytomegalovirus exposure and HLA in healthy donors. This PCR relied on a set of 60 Vbeta primers and 13 Jbeta primers. In the authors' methods: As a later analysis found, there were 70 million to 90 million unique TCR beta chains, of which approximately 10 million were shared. Using immunoSEQ multiplex PCR, the repertoire was profiled, and TCRdb retains in-frame clones only, with some absent. V and J calls and clone size follow that table, whereas D and trimming were derived from the DNA. The sample shows over 80,000 clones, 81% of them seen only once. Study outcomes and limitations: Previously analyzed data showed that most TCR beta V segments were productive at a frequency of about 87% or about 30%. TCR beta V- and J-gene trimming was later associated with a missense DCLRE1C variant. More clonal expansion characterized HLA-associated TCR beta chains than equally common others in a later analysis.

With regard to this clone: Its antigen is not identified.

V was pared by 0 bases and J by 5 bases, with 3 bases of the junction left unmatched. The CDR3 contains 15 residues. Germline loops: CDR1 SGHRS, CDR2 YFSETQ. The chain combines TRBV5-1 with TRBJ2-1; 9 nucleotides line up with TRBD2. Sample: PBMCs. The TCR was taken from a man between 40 and 49 years old in good health and CMV-seropositive. CDR3 nucleotide sequence: TGCGCCAGCAGCTTGGCTAGCGGGGTTAACAATGAGCAGTTCTTC. It codes for CASSLASGVNNEQFF.